Below, 25 T cell receptor beta chains from the same sample are listed, as sequenced in a study of post-analysis software for immune sequencing data. Unique molecular identifiers were built into the TCR beta cDNA libraries. TCRdb re-called the PCR reads with MiXCR, one entry per CDR3 protein. The sample lists about 460,000 distinct CDR3 sequences, over 35% occurring once. These receptors have no identified antigens. Study-level findings and limits: TRBV segments more frequent in patients than in controls numbered roughly 5 and included TRBV5-6, TRBV5-1 and TRBV20-1.

Sequencing was performed on blood. Every receptor here comes from a girl between 10 and 17 years old with multiple sclerosis.

This clonotype was seen only a few times. The rearrangement uses TRBV28 and TRBJ1-4; tentatively, D is TRBD1 (5 bases). Germline CDR1 reads MDHEN; CDR2 reads SYDVKM. V was cut by 5 bases and J by 0 bases, with 13 bases left in between. This CDR3 is 16 amino acids long. As DNA, the CDR3 is TGTGCCAGCAGTAAGGGGTATGCAGCAACTAATGAAAAACTGTTTTTT. This codes for CASSKGYAATNEKLFF. Full variable domain (rest looked up from reference TRBV28 and TRBJ1-4): DVKVTQSSRYLVKRTGEKVFLECVQDMDHENMFWYRQDPGLGLRLIYFSYDVKMKEKGDIPEGYSVSREKKERFSLILESASTNQTSMYLCASSKGYAATNEKLFFGSGTQLSVL.

This clonotype has a handful of counts. The genes are TRBV4-3 and TRBJ2-2; 8 bases align to TRBD2. CDR3 size: 18 residues. Losses at the gene ends were 0 bases for V and 4 bases for J; bases not matched to a gene: 10. CDR1 is LGHNA, CDR2 YSLEER, per germline. In DNA, the CDR3 is TGCGCCAGCAGCCAAGATGGGTTTTCGGGAGGGCCCACCGGGGAGCTGTTTTTT. This gives the protein CASSQDGFSGGPTGELFF.

The rearrangement joins TRBV20-1 to TRBJ2-1, with D hard to call. The V end was cut by 3 bases, the J end by 3 bases, with 18 bases between. Per germline, CDR1 DFQATT and CDR2 SNEGSKA (reference sequence). The length of the CDR3 is 16 residues. The CDR3 sequence: CSASIPRFMFYNEQFF. The CDR3 coding sequence is TGCAGTGCTAGCATCCCCCGTTTTATGTTCTACAATGAGCAGTTCTTC.

The sample holds many counts of this clonotype. The chain couples TRBV11-2 to TRBJ2-5, with a tentative D call TRBD2 (6 bases). In germline, CDR1 is SGHAT, CDR2 FQNNGV. V shed 5 bases and J shed 4 bases, with 11 bases lying between them. The CDR3 runs to 13 residues. The CDR3, as DNA: TGTGCCAGCAGCCCCGGAGGGCGAGAGACCCAGTACTTC. Translated: CASSPGGRETQYF. The whole variable domain, remainder taken from reference TRBV11-2 and TRBJ2-5, is EAGVAQSPRYKIIEKRQSVAFWCNPISGHATLYWYQQILGQGPKLLIQFQNNGVVDDSQLPKDRFSAERLKGVDSTLKIQPAKLEDSAVYLCASSPGGRETQYFGPGTRLLVL.

The chain links TRBV20-1 to TRBJ1-5; D perhaps matches TRBD1 (5 bases). Germline CDR1 is DFQATT and CDR2 is SNEGSKA (reference sequence). The V end was cut by 0 bases, the J end by 6 bases, with 18 bases between. The CDR3 consists of 16 residues. The CDR3 sequence is CSARDDLQDIRQPQHF. The CDR3 DNA sequence: TGCAGTGCTAGAGATGATCTACAGGATATTCGTCAGCCCCAGCATTTT.

V and J are TRBV12-3 or TRBV12-4 and TRBJ2-7; the match to TRBD1 covers 9 bases. CDR3 length: 14 residues. V trimming: 4 bases; J trimming: 5 bases; junction bases outside the gene matches: 6. CDR3 residues: CASSWTDRGHEQYF. DNA of the CDR3: TGTGCCAGCAGTTGGACGGACAGGGGCCACGAGCAGTACTTC.

This clonotype was detected only a few times. CDR3 loop: CASRIQGNTEAFF. As DNA, the CDR3 is TGTGCCAGCAGGATACAGGGAAACACTGAAGCTTTCTTT. V is TRBV6-6 and J is TRBJ1-1; tentatively, D is TRBD1 (6 bases). This CDR3 region has 13 residues. CDR1 and CDR2 (germline): MNHNY, SVGAGI (reference sequence). V lost 6 bases and J lost 2, with 10 bases in between.

The chain combines TRBV25-1 with TRBJ1-6; no clear D gene. The CDR3 is made up of 14 amino acids. V was clipped by 1 base and J by 9 bases, with 10 bases between them. CDR1 and CDR2 from the germline V gene are MGHDK and SYGVNS. CDR3 sequence: CASSEFGIPSPLHF. In nucleotides, the CDR3 is TGTGCCAGCAGTGAATTTGGGATACCTTCACCCCTCCACTTT.

Comment on this clonotype: One end of the junction is discordant with germline, which a read error may explain. The V and J genes are TRBV14 and TRBJ2-5; D not resolved. The germline CDR1 and CDR2 sequences are SGHDN and FVKESK. The CDR3 spans 13 residues. The CDR3 DNA is TGTGCTAGCAGGTATCGGCTCGAAGAGACCCAGTACTTC. Translated: CASRYRLEETQYF.

This chain's CDR3 is CSASSNQEGSYLKETQYF. The CDR3 DNA reads TGCAGTGCTAGCAGCAATCAGGAGGGAAGTTACTTAAAGGAGACCCAGTACTTC. The chain combines TRBV20-1 with TRBJ2-5, with a weak D call TRBD2 (6 bases). The V end lost 3 bases, the J end lost 5 bases, and 28 bases lay between the germline ends. CDR1 is DFQATT, CDR2 SNEGSKA, per germline (reference sequence). This CDR3 is built from 18 residues.

The V gene is TRBV7-2, the J gene TRBJ2-5; no clear D gene. The CDR3 sequence is 13 residues long. In germline, CDR1 is SGHTA, CDR2 FQGNSA. Trimming removed 5 bases at V and 1 base at J, with 8 bases between. CDR3 amino acids: CASSLKIQETQYF. Here the CDR3 DNA reads TGTGCCAGCAGCCTAAAAATCCAAGAGACCCAGTACTTC.

This chain connects TRBV25-1 to TRBJ1-4; 9 nucleotides agree with TRBD1. The CDR3 extends over 17 amino acids. Germline lookup yields CDR1 MGHDK and CDR2 SYGVNS. Losses at the gene ends were 5 bases for V and 7 bases for J; bases not matched to a gene: 14. This CDR3 reads CASSSPPGQGRGEKLFF. The CDR3 DNA reads as TGTGCCAGCAGTAGCCCGCCGGGACAGGGAAGAGGTGAAAAACTGTTTTTT.

This clonotype was recorded a few times. The chain carries TRBV4-2 and TRBJ2-1; TRBD2 aligns across 8 bases. V was clipped by 0 bases and J by 4 bases; unmatched bases: 11. Germline assignment: CDR1 LGHNA and CDR2 YNFKEQ. CDR3 length: 18 residues. The CDR3 sequence: CASSQERREGYEYNEQFF. CDR3 DNA: TGTGCCAGCAGCCAAGAACGACGGGAGGGATATGAGTACAATGAGCAGTTCTTC.

Turning to this clonotype: A junction end diverges from the germline sequence, so it may reflect a read error. The genes are TRBV5-1 and TRBJ2-3, with 7 bases matching TRBD2. Germline V gene sequence: CDR1 SGHRS, CDR2 YFSETQ. This CDR3 comprises 16 residues. The DNA of the CDR3 is TGCGCCAGCAGCTCACAAGCGGGGCAAAGCACAGGTACGCAGTATTTT. It specifies CASSSQAGQSTGTQYF.

This clonotype showed up just a few times. The J gene is TRBJ2-7, the V gene TRBV12-3 or TRBV12-4; D is possibly TRBD1 (5 bases). This CDR3 contains 15 residues. Trimming removed 2 bases at V and 2 bases at J, with 13 bases between. The CDR3 reads CASSLRGGDPYEQYF. CDR3 nucleotide sequence: TGTGCCAGCAGTTTAAGGGGTGGAGATCCCTACGAGCAGTACTTC.

There are a few counts of this clonotype. The rearrangement joins TRBV5-1 to TRBJ2-3; 10 bases align to TRBD2. The J segment lost 1 base and the V segment lost 4 bases, leaving 6 bases of the junction unmatched. The CDR3 is 16 amino acids. Germline CDR1 and CDR2: SGHRS and YFSETQ. The DNA of the CDR3 is TGCGCCAGCAGCCCTGGACTAGCGGAGCGCACAGATACGCAGTATTTT. This sequence encodes CASSPGLAERTDTQYF.

This clonotype was seen more than once but under ten times. The rearrangement joins TRBV4-3 to TRBJ2-1, with 14 nucleotides matching TRBD2. V shed 0 bases and J 3 bases; nucleotides not matched to a gene: 7. Germline CDR1 and CDR2: LGHNA and YSLEER. The CDR3 covers 19 residues. CDR3 DNA: TGCGCCAGCAGCCAAGAGCCAGGGACTAGCGGGAGTTACTACAATGAGCAGTTCTTC. Residues: CASSQEPGTSGSYYNEQFF.

The chain recombines TRBV29-1 with TRBJ2-1; 10 bases fit TRBD1. Germline CDR1 SQVTM, CDR2 ANQGSEA. This CDR3 spans 10 amino acids. Trimming cost V 8 bases and J 15 bases; bases outside gene matches: 7. The chain's CDR3 is CSYGTGVRFF. The CDR3 DNA sequence: TGCAGCTACGGGACAGGGGTGCGGTTCTTC.

This chain uses TRBV7-9 with TRBJ1-2; TRBD1 might be the D (5 bases). With 4 bases removed from V and 0 bases from J, the gap between germline ends came to 12 bases. The CDR3 has 15 residues. In germline, CDR1 is SEHNR, CDR2 FQNEAQ (reference sequence). In DNA, the CDR3 is TGTGCCAGCAGCTCCCCGGACATCGCTAACTATGGCTACACCTTC. Translated: CASSSPDIANYGYTF.

This clonotype was recorded only once. The CDR3 loop reads CASRDGLAGAYNEQFF. The CDR3 DNA reads TGTGCCAGCAGGGATGGACTAGCGGGAGCCTACAATGAGCAGTTCTTC. The chain recombines TRBV12-3 or TRBV12-4 with TRBJ2-1, with 13 bases fitting TRBD2. CDR3 length equals 16 residues. J gave up 2 bases and V 6 bases, and 4 bases lay outside the gene matches.

This clonotype occurred once. The gene calls are TRBV6-5 and TRBJ1-1, with TRBD1 matching 8 bases. CDR1 is MNHEY and CDR2 is SVGAGI in the germline V gene. The V segment lost 6 bases and the J segment 10 bases; nucleotides outside the gene matches: 7. The CDR3 sequence is 12 residues long. The CDR3 DNA is TGTGCCAGCAGCGGACAGGGAAGGGCAGCTTTCTTT. It codes for CASSGQGRAAFF.

The V call is TRBV3-1, the J call TRBJ1-4; possible D gene TRBD1, 6 bases. The germline gives CDR1 LGHDT, CDR2 YNNKEL (reference sequence). V lost 0 bases to trimming and J lost 8 bases, with 19 bases between them. The CDR3 has 17 residues. This CDR3 is CASSQEGRGPGGEKLFF. Written as DNA, the CDR3 is TGTGCCAGCAGCCAAGAAGGACGGGGGCCTGGGGGAGAAAAACTGTTTTTT.

This rearrangement joins TRBV6-5 to TRBJ2-7; maybe TRBD2 (7 bases). Trimming stripped 0 bases from V and 4 bases from J, with 19 bases between. The CDR3 is made up of 17 amino acids. Germline V gene sequence: CDR1 MNHEY, CDR2 SVGAGI. CDR3 bases: TGTGCCAGCAGTTACTCCACGAGGGGGAGGGGAAGGTACGAGCAGTACTTC. Its protein product is CASSYSTRGRGRYEQYF.

This clonotype occurred a few times. V gene TRBV6-1 combines with J gene TRBJ2-5, with 8 nucleotides matching TRBD2. The germline V gene has CDR1 MNHNS and CDR2 SASEGT. The CDR3 has 15 amino acids. Unmatched junction bases numbered 5, after V lost 5 bases and J lost 0 bases. CDR3 in DNA: TGTGCCAGCAGTATTCGGGGGGGGGACCAAGAGACCCAGTACTTC. It translates to CASSIRGGDQETQYF.

This clonotype was seen a few times. The CDR3 DNA reads as TGTGCCAGCAGTGATTCCGGGACAGGCATACCACAGGTGCAGTACTTC. Translation: CASSDSGTGIPQVQYF. The chain couples TRBV25-1 to TRBJ2-5, with 8 positions matching TRBD1. There are 16 residues in the CDR3. CDR1 is MGHDK and CDR2 is SYGVNS in the germline V gene. Trimming at V came to 3 bases and at J to 11 bases, leaving 17 bases not matched to a gene.